The 10 T cell receptor beta chains in this list originate from one sample, sequenced in a study of T cell responses to AZD1222 COVID-19 vaccine. Profiling relied on immunoSEQ multiplex PCR, and the TCRdb table lists in-frame clones only, not all of them. The sample has about 120,000 clones, 80% to 90% seen once. This material consisted of peripheral blood, taken on day 0 of AZD1222 vaccination. The receptors here all came from an adult in good health.

The chain uses TRBV4-2 and TRBJ1-5, with D maybe TRBD1 (5 bases). The V gene lost 1 base and the J gene lost 5 bases, with 12 bases spanning the gap. The length of the CDR3 is 15 residues. The germline V gene has CDR1 LGHNA and CDR2 YNFKEQ. The CDR3 bases are TGTGCCAGCAGCCAAGGTGGATGGGACGATCAGCCCCAGCATTTT. Translating gives CASSQGGWDDQPQHF.

A few counts support this clone. At the DNA level, this CDR3 is encoded by other sequences in the same sample as well. The chain combines TRBV28 with TRBJ1-2; TRBD1 aligns across 7 bases. The V and J ends lost 2 bases and 3 bases, in that order; junction bases with no gene match: 0. The CDR3 contains 13 residues. CDR1 is MDHEN and CDR2 is SYDVKM in the germline V gene. The CDR3 coding sequence is TGTGCCAGCAGTTTAACAGGGGACTATGGCTACACCTTC. Its translation is CASSLTGDYGYTF.

This clone was observed once. The chain has TRBV30 and TRBJ1-2, with 7 positions matching TRBD1. Germline values: CDR1 GTSNPN, CDR2 SVGIG (reference sequence). Trimming removed 0 bases from V and 4 bases from J; junction bases left unmatched: 5. This CDR3 has 14 residues. This CDR3 reads CAWSVWDSSYGYTF. The CDR3 bases are TGTGCCTGGAGTGTATGGGACAGCTCCTATGGCTACACCTTC.

This clone was picked up one time. V is TRBV5-6 and J is TRBJ2-1; no firm D call. Looked up from germline, CDR1 is SGHDT and CDR2 is YYEEEE. Trimming cost V 4 bases and J 7 bases, with 12 bases left between them. The CDR3 is 13 amino acids. The CDR3 loop is CASSPPGRNEQFF. The CDR3 DNA follows: TGTGCCAGCAGCCCACCGGGCAGGAATGAGCAGTTCTTC. The full variable domain, in which reference TRBV5-6 and TRBJ2-1 provide the parts outside the CDR3, is DAGVTQSPTHLIKTRGQQVTLRCSPKSGHDTVSWYQQALGQGPQFIFQYYEEEERQRGNFPDRFSGHQFPNYSSELNVNALLLGDSALYLCASSPPGRNEQFFGPGTRLTVL.

This chain links TRBV1 with TRBJ1-2. TRBV1 is flagged as a pseudogene. There are 12 residues in the CDR3. The DNA of the CDR3 is TGCACCAGCAGCCAAGAGGTATATGGCTACACCTTC. It encodes CTSSQEVYGYTF.

The rearrangement links TRBV28 to TRBJ1-2, with D perhaps TRBD1 (6 bases). CDR1 and CDR2 from the germline V gene are MDHEN and SYDVKM. V shed 10 bases and J shed 5 bases, with 14 bases lying between them. The CDR3 runs to 12 residues. For the CDR3, the DNA is TGTGCCATTCGAAGGGGGACTTATGGCTACACCTTC. Encoded protein: CAIRRGTYGYTF.

The chain recombines TRBV2 with TRBJ2-7; D is possibly TRBD2 (6 bases). Trimming took off 6 bases at V and 1 base at J, with 16 bases between the two ends. This CDR3 comprises 15 residues. Looked up from germline, CDR1 is SNHLY and CDR2 is FYNNEI. CDR3 amino acids: CASRISPAGSYEQYF. Written as DNA, the CDR3 is TGTGCCAGCAGAATTAGCCCCGCGGGGTCCTACGAGCAGTACTTC.

The chain couples TRBV28 to TRBJ2-7, with 11 positions matching TRBD2. V shed 7 bases and J 4 bases; nucleotides not matched to a gene: 9. Germline V gives CDR1 MDHEN, CDR2 SYDVKM. The CDR3 consists of 15 residues. The CDR3 sequence: CASNSPGLAAYEQYF. The CDR3 DNA follows: TGTGCCAGCAATTCTCCGGGACTAGCGGCTTACGAGCAGTACTTC.

The chain joins TRBV27 to TRBJ1-1, with 12 bases lining up with TRBD1. Per the germline V gene, CDR1 is MNHEY and CDR2 is SMNVEV (reference sequence). V lost 7 bases to trimming and J lost 6 bases; unmatched junction nucleotides: 15. This CDR3 is 17 amino acids long. CDR3 sequence (DNA): TGTGCCAGCACGCCTGGGACAGGGGGCCCCGGGTTGTCTGAAGCTTTCTTT. Protein sequence: CASTPGTGGPGLSEAFF.

The V gene is TRBV2, the J gene TRBJ2-7, with 10 bases matching TRBD1. This CDR3 region has 15 residues. CDR1 is SNHLY, CDR2 FYNNEI, per germline. V shed 7 bases, J shed 4 bases, and the junction held 10 bases outside the gene matches. CDR3 bases: TGTGCCAGCACCGAAAGGGGGACAGGGGCGTACGAGCAGTACTTC. Translating gives CASTERGTGAYEQYF.